Here is one TCR beta chain with its context. The data are from a study of identifying expanded T cells in peripheral blood. Assay: immunoSEQ multiplex PCR; the TCRdb copy retains only in-frame clones and omits some. The sample gives under 95,000 clones, 89% of which show up once; around 3% is in the top ten. Healthy donors had no documented immune events, such as infections, while sampled. This CDR3 has 13 residues. The germline V gene encodes CDR1 KGHSH and CDR2 LQKENI. V shed 5 bases and J shed 4 bases, with 11 bases lying between them. This TCR was recovered from a person aged 18 to 75 in good health. The specimen sequenced was blood. This sequence joins TRBV18 and TRBJ1-2; D not certain. The CDR3 DNA is TGTGCCAGCTCATCCCGGACGGGCTATGGCTACACCTTC. Protein product: CASSSRTGYGYTF.